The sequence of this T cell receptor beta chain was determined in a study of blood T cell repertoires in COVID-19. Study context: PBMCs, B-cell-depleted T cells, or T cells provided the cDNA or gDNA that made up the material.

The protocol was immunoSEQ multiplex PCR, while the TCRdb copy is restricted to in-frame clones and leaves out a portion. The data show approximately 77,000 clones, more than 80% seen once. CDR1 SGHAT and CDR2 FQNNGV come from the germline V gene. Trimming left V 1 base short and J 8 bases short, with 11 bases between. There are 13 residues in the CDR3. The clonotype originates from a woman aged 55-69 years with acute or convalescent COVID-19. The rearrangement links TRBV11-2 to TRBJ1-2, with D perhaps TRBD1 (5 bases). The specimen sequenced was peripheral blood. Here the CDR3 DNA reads TGTGCCAGCAGCTTAGTTGCAGGGTCAGGCTACACCTTC. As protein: CASSLVAGSGYTF.